The present entry profiles one TCR beta chain with its context. Its binding antigen is unknown. This sample was taken from a study of cytomegalovirus exposure and HLA in healthy donors (TCRdb year 2017). Broadly, across the study: According to an earlier analysis of 587 of the donors, roughly 180 million T cells yielded roughly 100 million unique TCR beta sequences and approximately 300 Gb of sequence data. Using immunosequencing, the study profiled T cell repertoires from 500 to 800 subjects and related those repertoires to cytomegalovirus serostatus. In the later analysis, no new phenotypic data were used to find candidate immune exposures; instead, reliance was placed on TCR beta sequences and their occurrence across donors. Of the roughly 400 genotyped donors, approximately 83% fell in the genetic ancestry cluster associated with self-reported Caucasian donors. A separate validation cohort of approximately 120 different subjects was used in addition to the 666-subject first cohort. Roughly 300 gigabases of sequencing data and around 90 million unique TCR sequences made up an early release that covered under 750 HLA-typed donors. All discovery cohort repertoires had been generated using a single sequencing platform. Alongside the repertoire data, information on donor age, sex, ethnicity and CMV serostatus was compiled. The aim of the study was to test whether cataloging public T cell receptors could identify signatures of past pathogen exposure. The study combined high-throughput TCR immunosequencing, statistical association of individual TCRs with disease status, and machine learning to predict cytomegalovirus infection status. About 5 DR-DQ haplotypes were handled as single units for association and clustering, since linkage in the cohort was strong. Typing coverage differed by locus: A, B, C, DRB1 and DQB1 were typed in roughly 620-630 donors, DQA1 in 522, DPA1 in around 600, and DPB1 in roughly 450. To decide whether each TCR beta V gene segment behaved as functional or pseudogenic, an earlier analysis of some 580 of the donors relied on high-throughput TCR beta sequencing. To study patterns of TCR occurrence, a later analysis re-analyzed previously published TCR beta repertoires from hundreds of donors and added high-resolution HLA genotyping. Both class I and class II loci were covered by HLA typing, at four-digit resolution. In a later genetic analysis, genome-wide SNP genotypes for about 65% of the roughly 670 donors were used, and that subset was treated as a discovery cohort. Across some 400 genotyped donors of the cohort, an average of about 200,000 unique TCR beta nucleotide sequences per donor were sequenced, and 15% to 20% of those sequences were non-productive.

The cohort consisted of 600 or so healthy bone marrow donors. Cohort members were all nominally healthy when sampled, although unrecorded immune exposures were likely present. The donor tested CMV seropositive and was one of the 289 seropositive cohort members. A peripheral blood sample was collected from each donor, and TCR beta sequencing was performed on peripheral blood mononuclear cells. The Qiagen DNeasy Blood Extraction Kit was used to extract genomic DNA from the blood cell samples. Library preparation was by the immunoSEQ multiplex PCR assay. For the multiplex PCR, a mixture combining 60 forward primers for TCR Vbeta segments and 13 reverse primers for TCR Jbeta segments was used. The CDR3 region of rearranged TCR beta genes was amplified from genomic DNA by a multiplex PCR assay. Amplified TCR beta libraries were sequenced as 87-base-pair reads on the Illumina HiSeq System. Under the source paper's analysis protocol: In a later analysis, 80 million or so unique TCR beta chains were counted across the approximately 620 repertoires, and roughly 10 million of these chains were shared by at least two donors. A nearest-neighbor algorithm error-corrected the raw reads and collapsed the reads into unique sequences, merging closely related sequences to remove PCR and sequencing errors. CDR3 sequences were aligned to IMGT reference sequences to assign V, D and J gene segments. For a sequence to be retained, a match of at least six nucleotides to both a V gene segment and a J gene segment was required. Rearrangements were called productive when the CDR3 lacked stop codons and stayed in frame with V and J; all others were non-productive. Following IMGT convention, CDR3 was defined as the stretch from the second conserved V-encoded cysteine to the conserved J-encoded phenylalanine. The earlier analysis of about 500 of the donors excluded sequences that lacked an unambiguous match to a single V gene segment. In an earlier analysis of approximately 590 of the donors, a V segment was called functional when productive rearrangements were above 56.7%, and segregating when the standard deviation between donors exceeded 5%. A statistical classification framework was built to diagnose cytomegalovirus status from the catalog of TCR beta chain sequences. A later analysis assigned V and J genes by comparing TCR nucleotide sequences with IMGT/GENE-DB human TR gene sequences. A later analysis assigned CDR3 sequences and most-parsimonious VDJ recombination scenarios with the TCRdist pipeline. A later analysis defined each TCR beta chain by its CDR3 amino acid sequence plus V-gene family, and excluded reads lacking a unique V-gene family. A later analysis removed 550 to 700 highly shared, low-generation-probability nucleotide sequences to deal with suspected cross-contamination and a sequencing artifact. For each public chain, a later analysis derived a clonal expansion index from normalized ranks of inferred template counts within each repertoire. In a later analysis, generation probabilities were computed using a VDJ recombination model fitted to out-of-frame rearrangements, and the results were checked against IGoR. In a later analysis, hypergeometric tests were used to score TCR-TCR, TCR-HLA and TCR-CMV co-occurrence, with a repertoire-size bias correction applied to TCR pairs. To estimate false discovery rates, a later analysis permuted the HLA or CMV assignments 20 times. In a later analysis, co-occurring TCRs were grouped with DBSCAN, and TCRdist sequence similarity was added when clustering was performed within HLA-allele-positive subsets. Co-occurrence clustering excluded repertoires with fewer than 30,000 or more than 120,000 public chains, plus five with anomalous nucleotide sharing. The immuneACCESS repertoire file appears here via TCRdb, limited to in-frame rearrangements. These files lack a portion of the clones; in checked studies, under half of the deficit traces to unresolved V genes, and the cause of the others is not known. V and J calls and clone size are given by that table; D and trimming were obtained from the DNA. The sample's table lists a count of roughly 220,000 clones. The ten largest clonotypes hold 0.9% to 1.4% of the sample.

What the authors observed across the whole study: Linkage disequilibrium might explain the correlated functional status among segregating V segments, but an unknown experimental factor could not be excluded. A few of the identified cytomegalovirus-associated TCR beta chains were confirmed in vitro to be specific for cytomegalovirus antigens. In a later analysis, TCR association rates were found to vary across HLA loci, with the most associated TCRs seen for DRB1 alleles and the fewest for HLA-C alleles. In both the original and validation cohorts, the classifier was reported to diagnose cytomegalovirus status with high specificity and sensitivity. The sequencing pipeline was judged likely to have produced a cluster of highly shared sequence variants as a technical artifact. A further reported finding was that TCR beta sequences accurately predicted the HLA-A and HLA-B alleles for most subjects in the first cohort. A later analysis reported that several top co-occurrence clusters appeared linked to parvovirus B19, influenza, CMV and Epstein-Barr virus. In a later analysis, 16,951 TCR beta sequences were associated with specific HLA alleles at a false discovery rate of 0.05. An association between a missense DCLRE1C variant and V-gene and J-gene trimming of TCR beta chains was found in a later genetic analysis and replicated in an independent cohort. In a later analysis, most CMV-associated TCR beta chains were found to appear HLA-restricted, with HLA associations seemingly driven largely by CMV exposure. Some IMGT-functional V segments, including TRBV6-2 and TRBV6-3, could not be distinguished by the 87-base-pair reads and were therefore excluded. Compared with the roughly 700-donor mean, donors in an Asian-associated ancestry cluster had fewer N-insertions in productive TCRs, according to a later genetic analysis. A total of around 150 TCR beta chains were listed by the study as associated with cytomegalovirus. The presence/absence analyses assumed that sequencing depth was roughly uniform across donors, and that assumption may not be true. Strong co-occurrence of HLA alleles, especially DR and DQ, made assigning TCR associations to individual alleles difficult. The earlier analysis of some 540 of the donors excluded 15 to 20 rarely observed V segments, including chromosome 9 orphons, because counts were too low. A later analysis found that HLA-associated TCR beta chains were more clonally expanded and had lower generation probabilities than equally common non-associated chains. According to the authors, the approach could potentially be generalized to other disease states and immunological phenotypes. For the cohort, immune exposure information was limited to CMV serostatus. Most TCR sequences were observed very rarely across donors, whereas some public TCRs were present in many individuals. Because HLA typing was missing for some donors at each locus, association tests included only the typed subset. An earlier analysis of roughly 570 of the donors showed that most TCR beta V segments appeared in productive rearrangements either about 90% or about 30% of the time, which broadly matched IMGT annotations. In this cohort, only TCR beta chains were sequenced, and detectable features were limited by the absence of alpha or paired-chain data.

The CDR3 runs 18 residues from the cysteine to the phenylalanine. The sequence is cut down to CDR3 DNA, 54 bases in frame from base 1. Via the germline V gene, CDR1 is ENHRY and CDR2 SYGVKD. V and J are trimmed by 7 bases and 0 bases, and the gene matches miss 7 bases of the junction. The sample comprised PBMCs. The sequence joins TRBV10-3 to TRBJ2-3, and TRBD2 aligns with 16 junction nucleotides. This sequence was found in a girl aged 2 to 10 in good health and CMV-seropositive. CDR3 reads: CAITSGTSGRGSTDTQYF. The nucleotide sequence is TGTGCCATCACCTCCGGGACTAGCGGGAGGGGTAGCACAGATACGCAGTATTTT.